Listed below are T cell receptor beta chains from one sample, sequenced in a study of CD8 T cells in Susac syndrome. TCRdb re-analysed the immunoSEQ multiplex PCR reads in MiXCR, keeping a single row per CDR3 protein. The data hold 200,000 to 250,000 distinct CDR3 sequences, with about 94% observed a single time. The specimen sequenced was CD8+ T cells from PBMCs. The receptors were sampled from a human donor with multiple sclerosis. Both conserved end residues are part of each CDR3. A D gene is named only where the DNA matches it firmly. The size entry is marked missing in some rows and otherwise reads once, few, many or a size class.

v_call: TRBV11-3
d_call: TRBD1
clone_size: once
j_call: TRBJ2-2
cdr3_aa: CASSARQGGTGELFF
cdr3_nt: TGTGCCAGCAGCGCCCGACAGGGGGGGACCGGGGAGCTGTTTTTT

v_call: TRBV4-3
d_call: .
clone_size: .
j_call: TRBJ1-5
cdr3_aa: CASSQETASNQPQHF
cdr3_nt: TGCGCCAGCAGCCAAGAGACAGCTAGCAATCAGCCCCAGCATTTT

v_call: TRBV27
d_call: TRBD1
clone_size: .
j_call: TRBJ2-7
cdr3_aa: CASSVQGARYYEQYF
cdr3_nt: TGTGCCAGCAGTGTTCAGGGGGCCCGTTACTACGAGCAGTACTTC

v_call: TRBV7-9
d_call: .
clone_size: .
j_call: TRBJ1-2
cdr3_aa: CASSGPGYYGYTF
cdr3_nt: TGTGCCAGCAGCGGACCGGGGTACTATGGCTACACCTTC

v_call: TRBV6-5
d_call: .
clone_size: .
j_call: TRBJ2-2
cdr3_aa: CASKIAATGELFF
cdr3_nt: TGTGCCAGCAAAATAGCGGCCACCGGGGAGCTGTTTTTT

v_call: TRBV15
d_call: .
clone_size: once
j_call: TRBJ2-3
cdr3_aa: CATSRGPDTQYF
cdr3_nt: TGTGCCACCAGCAGAGGGCCAGATACGCAGTATTTT

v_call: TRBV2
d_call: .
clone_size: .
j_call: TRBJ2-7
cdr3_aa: CASSRQDSYEQYF
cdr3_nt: TGTGCCAGCAGTCGACAGGACTCCTACGAGCAGTACTTC

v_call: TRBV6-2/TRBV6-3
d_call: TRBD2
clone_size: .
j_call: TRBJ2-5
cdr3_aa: CASSSAGTSGADQETQYF
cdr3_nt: TGTGCCAGCAGTTCCGCCGGGACTAGCGGAGCGGACCAAGAGACCCAGTACTTC

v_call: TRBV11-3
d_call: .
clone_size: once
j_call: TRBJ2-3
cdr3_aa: CASNLGGITDTQYF
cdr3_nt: TGTGCCAGCAACTTAGGAGGGATCACAGATACGCAGTATTTT

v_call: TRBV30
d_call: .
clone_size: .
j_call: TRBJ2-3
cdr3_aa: CAWAPRTTTSTDTQYF
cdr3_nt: TGTGCCTGGGCCCCCCGGACAACAACTAGCACAGATACGCAGTATTTT

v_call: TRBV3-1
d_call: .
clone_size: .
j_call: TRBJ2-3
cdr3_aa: CASSPLGGIALTDTQYF
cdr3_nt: TGTGCCAGCAGCCCCTTAGGTGGAATTGCACTCACAGATACGCAGTATTTT

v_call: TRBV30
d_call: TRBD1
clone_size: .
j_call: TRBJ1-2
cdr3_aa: CACPSWTGQYGYTF
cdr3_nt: TGTGCCTGTCCCTCTTGGACAGGGCAATATGGCTACACCTTC

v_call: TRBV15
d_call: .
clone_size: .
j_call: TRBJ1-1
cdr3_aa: CATSSPRTGNTEAFF
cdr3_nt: TGTGCCACCAGCAGCCCTAGGACGGGGAACACTGAAGCTTTCTTT

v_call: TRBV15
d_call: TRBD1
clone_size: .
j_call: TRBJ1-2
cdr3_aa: CATTSGTGDNYGYTF
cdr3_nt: TGTGCCACCACCAGTGGGACAGGGGACAACTATGGCTACACCTTC

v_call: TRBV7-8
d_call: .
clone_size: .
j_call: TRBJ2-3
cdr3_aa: CASRTRGTDTQYF
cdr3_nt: TGTGCCAGCAGGACTAGAGGCACAGATACGCAGTATTTT

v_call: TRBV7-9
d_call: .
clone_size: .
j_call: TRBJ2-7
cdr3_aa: CASSQVMGIGEQYF
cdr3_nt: TGTGCCAGCAGCCAGGTAATGGGGATCGGCGAGCAGTACTTC

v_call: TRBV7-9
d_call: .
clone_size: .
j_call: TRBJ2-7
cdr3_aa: CASSPTTRGYEQYF
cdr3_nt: TGTGCCAGCAGCCCAACCACACGCGGCTACGAGCAGTACTTC

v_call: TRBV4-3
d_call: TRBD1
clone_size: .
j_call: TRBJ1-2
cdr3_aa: CASSLGQGSGGYTF
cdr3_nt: TGCGCCAGCAGCCTGGGACAGGGGAGCGGTGGCTACACCTTC

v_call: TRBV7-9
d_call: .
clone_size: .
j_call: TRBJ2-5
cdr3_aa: CASSYLSGGETQYF
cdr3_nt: TGTGCCAGCAGCTACCTTTCTGGTGGGGAGACCCAGTACTTC

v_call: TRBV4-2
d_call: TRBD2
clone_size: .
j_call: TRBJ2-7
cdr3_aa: CASSQEFLAGAYEQYF
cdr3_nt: TGTGCCAGCAGCCAAGAATTCCTAGCGGGAGCCTACGAGCAGTACTTC

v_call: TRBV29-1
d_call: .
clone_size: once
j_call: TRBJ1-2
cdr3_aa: CSVLGGGTENGYTF
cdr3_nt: TGCAGCGTTCTCGGGGGCGGGACGGAGAATGGCTACACCTTC

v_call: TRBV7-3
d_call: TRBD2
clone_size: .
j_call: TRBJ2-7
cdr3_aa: CASSQWTSGIYEQYF
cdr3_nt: TGTGCCAGCAGCCAGTGGACTAGCGGCATCTACGAGCAGTACTTC

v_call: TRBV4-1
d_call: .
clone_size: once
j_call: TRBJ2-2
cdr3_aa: CASSASPGELFF
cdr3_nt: TGCGCCAGCTCCGCCTCCCCCGGGGAGCTGTTTTTT

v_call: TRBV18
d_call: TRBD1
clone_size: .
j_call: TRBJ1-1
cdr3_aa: CASSPLGTEDTEAFF
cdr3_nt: TGTGCCAGCTCACCACTTGGGACAGAGGACACTGAAGCTTTCTTT

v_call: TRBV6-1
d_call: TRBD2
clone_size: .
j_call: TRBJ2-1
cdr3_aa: CASSPAGGGSYNEQFF
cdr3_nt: TGTGCCAGCAGCCCCGCGGGGGGCGGGTCCTACAATGAGCAGTTCTTC

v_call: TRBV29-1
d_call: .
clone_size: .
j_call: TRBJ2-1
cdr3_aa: CSVTGGGYNEQFF
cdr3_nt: TGCAGCGTCACTGGAGGGGGTTACAATGAGCAGTTCTTC

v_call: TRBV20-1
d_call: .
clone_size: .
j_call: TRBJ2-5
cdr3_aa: CSARGPEAKAETQYF
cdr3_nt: TGCAGTGCTAGAGGCCCTGAGGCTAAAGCCGAGACCCAGTACTTC

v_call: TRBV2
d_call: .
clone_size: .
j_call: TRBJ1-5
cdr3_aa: CASTMGVGESNQPQHF
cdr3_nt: TGTGCCAGCACCATGGGCGTTGGGGAGAGCAATCAGCCCCAGCATTTT

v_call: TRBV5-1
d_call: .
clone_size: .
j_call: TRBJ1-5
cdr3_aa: CASSLEALQGNQPQHF
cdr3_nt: TGCGCCAGCAGCTTGGAGGCCCTGCAGGGCAATCAGCCCCAGCATTTT

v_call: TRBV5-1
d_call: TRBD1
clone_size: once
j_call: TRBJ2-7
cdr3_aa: CASSLVGFTGAEQYF
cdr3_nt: TGCGCCAGCAGCTTGGTCGGCTTTACAGGGGCCGAGCAGTACTTC

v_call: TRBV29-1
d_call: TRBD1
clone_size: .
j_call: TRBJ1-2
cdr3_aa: CSVVTGGYGYTF
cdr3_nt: TGCAGCGTCGTTACAGGGGGCTATGGCTACACCTTC

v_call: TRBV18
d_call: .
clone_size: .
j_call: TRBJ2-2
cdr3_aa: CASSPVNKNTGELFF
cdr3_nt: TGTGCCAGCTCACCTGTGAATAAGAACACCGGGGAGCTGTTTTTT

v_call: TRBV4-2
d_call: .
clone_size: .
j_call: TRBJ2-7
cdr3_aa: CASSQDSRRQNYEQYF
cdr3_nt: TGTGCCAGCAGCCAAGATAGCAGGAGGCAGAACTACGAGCAGTACTTC

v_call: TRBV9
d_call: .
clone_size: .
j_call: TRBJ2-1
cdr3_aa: CASSPPTQWNEQFF
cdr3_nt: TGTGCCAGCAGCCCCCCCACGCAGTGGAATGAGCAGTTCTTC

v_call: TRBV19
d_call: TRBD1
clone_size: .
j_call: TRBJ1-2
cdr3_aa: CASSPGQGGYGYTF
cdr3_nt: TGTGCCAGTAGTCCTGGACAGGGAGGCTATGGCTACACCTTC

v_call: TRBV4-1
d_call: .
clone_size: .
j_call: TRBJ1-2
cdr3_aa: CASSQVGQDYGYTF
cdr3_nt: TGCGCCAGCAGCCAAGTCGGGCAGGACTATGGCTACACCTTC

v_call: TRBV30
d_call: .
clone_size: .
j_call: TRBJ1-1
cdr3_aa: CAWGRANTEAFF
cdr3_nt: TGTGCCTGGGGAAGGGCGAACACTGAAGCTTTCTTT

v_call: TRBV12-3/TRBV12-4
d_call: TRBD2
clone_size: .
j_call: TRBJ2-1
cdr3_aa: CASSTRTSGDNEQFF
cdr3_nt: TGTGCCAGCAGTACCCGGACTAGCGGGGACAATGAGCAGTTCTTC

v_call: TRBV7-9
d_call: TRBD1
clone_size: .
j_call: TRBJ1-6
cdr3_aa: CASSLREDRGNSPLHF
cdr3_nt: TGTGCCAGCAGCTTAAGAGAGGACAGGGGTAATTCACCCCTCCACTTT

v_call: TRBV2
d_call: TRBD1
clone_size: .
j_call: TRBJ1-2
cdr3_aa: CASSEKGTGGMGDYGYTF
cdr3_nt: TGTGCCAGCAGTGAAAAAGGGACAGGGGGCATGGGGGACTATGGCTACACCTTC

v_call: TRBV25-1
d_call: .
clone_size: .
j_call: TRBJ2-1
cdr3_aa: CASSDLHGGNTINEQFF
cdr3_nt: TGTGCCAGCAGTGACCTGCATGGAGGTAATACTATAAATGAGCAGTTCTTC